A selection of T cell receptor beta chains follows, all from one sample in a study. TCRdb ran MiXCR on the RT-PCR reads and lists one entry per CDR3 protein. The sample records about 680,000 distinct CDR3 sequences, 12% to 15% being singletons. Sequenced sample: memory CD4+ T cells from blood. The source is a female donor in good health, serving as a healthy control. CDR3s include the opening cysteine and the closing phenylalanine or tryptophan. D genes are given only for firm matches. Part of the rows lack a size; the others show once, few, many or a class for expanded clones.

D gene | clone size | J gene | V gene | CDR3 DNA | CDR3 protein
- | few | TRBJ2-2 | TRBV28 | TGTGCCAGCAGTTTACCCGTGAGTTGGAGGGAAAGGAGCACCGGGGAGCTGTTTTTT | CASSLPVSWRERSTGELFF
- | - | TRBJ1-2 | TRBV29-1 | TGCAGCGTTGACAGGATTTATGGCTACACCTTC | CSVDRIYGYTF
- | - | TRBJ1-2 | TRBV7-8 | TGTGCCAGCAGCTTACATCAGGGGCCCTCCTATGGCTACACCTTC | CASSLHQGPSYGYTF
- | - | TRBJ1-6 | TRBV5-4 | TGTGCCAGCAGCTTGGGCCAGGGCCAATTTCTTCCCCTCCACTTT | CASSLGQGQFLPLHF
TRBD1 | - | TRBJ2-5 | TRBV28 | TGTGCCAGCAGTTTGCCCCAGGGGGCCCTTGAGACCCAGTACTTC | CASSLPQGALETQYF
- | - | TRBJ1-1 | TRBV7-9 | TGTGCCAGCAGCCCCTCCGGACAGCGGAACACTGAAGCTTTCTTT | CASSPSGQRNTEAFF
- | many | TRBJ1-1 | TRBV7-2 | TGTGCCAGCAGCTCAGTGGACAGTATTAACACTGAAGCTTTCTTT | CASSSVDSINTEAFF
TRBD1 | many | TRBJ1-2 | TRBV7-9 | TGTGCCAGCAGCCCTCGGACAGGGGCAGAAGGCTACACCTTC | CASSPRTGAEGYTF
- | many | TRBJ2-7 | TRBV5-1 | TGCGCCAGCAGCAGGGGAGTGAGCTCCTACGAGCAGTACTTC | CASSRGVSSYEQYF
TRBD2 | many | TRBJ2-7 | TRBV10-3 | TGTGCCATCAGTGAAGCTAGCGGGAGAGTGGGCGAGCAGTACTTC | CAISEASGRVGEQYF
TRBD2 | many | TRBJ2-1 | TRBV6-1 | TGTGCCAGCAGTGCGGGGACTAGCGGGGGCAATGAGCAGTTCTTC | CASSAGTSGGNEQFF
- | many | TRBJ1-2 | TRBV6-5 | TGTGCCAGCGGGACACCCTATGGCTACACCTTC | CASGTPYGYTF
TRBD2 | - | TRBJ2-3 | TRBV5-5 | TGTGCCAGCAGCTTGGGCGGGAGTTCCCCTAGCACAGATACGCAGTATTTT | CASSLGGSSPSTDTQYF
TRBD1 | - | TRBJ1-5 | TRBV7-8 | TGTGCCAGCACCCCAGGGGGCCCTCAGCCCCAGCATTTT | CASTPGGPQPQHF
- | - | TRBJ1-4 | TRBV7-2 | TGTGCCAGCAAGAAGGGTCAGGTTAATGAAAAACTGTTTTTT | CASKKGQVNEKLFF
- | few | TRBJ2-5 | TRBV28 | TGTGCCAGCAGTTCAACGACAGGGCGGGGAGAGACCCAGTACTTC | CASSSTTGRGETQYF
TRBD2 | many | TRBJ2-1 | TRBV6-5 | TGTGCCAGCAGTTCAACTGGACTAGCGGCCTACAATGAGCAGTTCTTC | CASSSTGLAAYNEQFF
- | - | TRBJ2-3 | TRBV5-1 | TGCGCCAGCGGTATTCGGGACCGAACAGATACGCAGTATTTT | CASGIRDRTDTQYF
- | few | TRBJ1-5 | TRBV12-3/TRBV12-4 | TGTGCCAGCAGTTTGACGGGCCGGGTTGAACAGCCCCAGCATTTT | CASSLTGRVEQPQHF
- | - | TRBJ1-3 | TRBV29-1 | TGCAGCGTGAAATTGGACAGCTCTGGAAACACCATATATTTT | CSVKLDSSGNTIYF
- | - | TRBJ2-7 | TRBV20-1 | TGCAGTGCTAGAGATCCCCTAGGGGGGTGTGGAGACGAGCAGTACTTC | CSARDPLGGCGDEQYF
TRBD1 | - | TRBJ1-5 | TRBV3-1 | TGTGCCAGCAGTCCAGGACAGGGGTTCGATCAGCCCCAGCATTTT | CASSPGQGFDQPQHF
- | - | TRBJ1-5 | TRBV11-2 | TGTGCCAGCAGCTTAGAGGTCCCTCAGCCCCAGCATTTT | CASSLEVPQPQHF
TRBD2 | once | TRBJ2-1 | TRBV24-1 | TGTGCCACCAGTGATCCAGCGGGAGGTCACAATGAGCAGTCCTTC | CATSDPAGGHNEQSF
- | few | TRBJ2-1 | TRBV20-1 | TGCAGTGCTAGAGATCTCCGGGATGAGCAGTTCTTC | CSARDLRDEQFF
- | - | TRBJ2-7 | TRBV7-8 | TGTGCCAGCAGCTTAGCGTTCAAGGGGAGAGCTTACGAGCAGTACTTC | CASSLAFKGRAYEQYF